Listed here is a single T cell receptor beta chain. Its antigen is not yet known. The junction departs from the called germline gene at one end, perhaps through a read error. The High Capacity cDNA Reverse Transcription Kit was used to reverse transcribe all of the isolated RNA, meaning that expressed TCRB transcripts were what got sequenced. Naive, central memory and regulatory T cell samples underwent deep immunoSEQ sequencing, averaging around 4 million total reads per sample. Sorted cells were lysed in RLT buffer and RNA was extracted with DNase-treated RNeasy Micro or Mini kits, depending on cell number. Each cell subset was processed on its own to prevent cross-contamination, while patient and healthy donor samples were processed together. Using the immunoSEQ multiplex PCR, TCRB sequences were amplified from cDNA into 87-bp fragments spanning the CDR3 region. Amplicons were sequenced on the Illumina HiSeq platform. Turning to the authors' computational methods: Synthetic template baselines were used to correct PCR bias computationally, reads within Hamming distance 2 were collapsed, and singletons that could not be merged were discarded. Reads were aligned against IMGT so that V, D and J genes, CDR3 length and insertions or deletions at six rearrangement sites could be assigned. Within each subset, clonotype counts were normalized to the number of sorted cells before true diversity and Gini coefficients were calculated with the tcR R package. The overlap coefficient, calculated on TCRB nucleotide sequences, was used to measure repertoire sharing. The immuneACCESS repertoire file appears here via TCRdb, limited to in-frame rearrangements. These files lack a portion of the clones; in checked studies, under half of the deficit traces to unresolved V genes, and the cause of the others is not known. Clonal size and the V and J genes are those of that table, whereas D and trimming came from the DNA. The sample records more than 100,000 clones, less than 20% of which are singletons. 2.3% of the sample rests with the top ten.

Based on the germline V gene, the CDR1 and CDR2 sequences are SGHTA and FQGNSA. From its cysteine to its phenylalanine, the CDR3 spans 13 amino acids. The read is trimmed to its CDR3 DNA, 39 bases read in frame from base 1. The record originates from a study of beta chain features in type 1 diabetes (dated by TCRdb to the late 2010s). The study in broad terms: No differences in mean age, gender distribution, total cell number or subset yield were found between patients and healthy donors. In the study, TCRB repertoires of sorted circulating CD4+ T cell subsets from recently diagnosed type 1 diabetes patients were compared with those of matched healthy donors. Regulatory and stem cell-like memory subsets were isolated from only 8 patients and roughly 8 healthy donors, whereas naive and central memory subsets came from all 30 or so donors. Across all samples, fewer than 110,000,000 sorted cells were examined, and cell number per subset correlated strongly with RNA yield.

Broader findings and caveats from the paper: PCR might favor shorter templates, but patient and control samples were amplified and corrected together, so any skew would affect both groups equally. Naive, central memory and regulatory TCRB repertoires appeared more similar among patients than among healthy donors. HLA sub-analyses involved small numbers of individuals, so any influence of HLA type on TCRB rearrangement remained unresolved. Fewer insertions and more nucleotide deletions at VDJ recombination sites were observed in patients with type 1 diabetes, implying thymic rearrangement abnormalities. In all four CD4+ subsets, TCRB CDR3 length was moderately but significantly shorter in type 1 diabetes patients. Because cDNA rather than genomic DNA was sequenced, highly expressing activated cells could have been over-represented, although no difference in activation and CD3 levels was found between groups.

Each donor gave one peripheral blood draw, averaging approximately 0.12 L, which was collected into heparinised tubes. Using a panel that included CD45RO, CCR7, CD25, CD127, CD95 and CD27, naive, central memory, regulatory and stem cell-like memory CD4+ T cells were sorted on a BD FACSAria II. Purity was above 95% for every sorted population. PBMCs were isolated right away by Lymphoprep density gradient centrifugation and were stained directly, without culture. Samples were stained and sorted in pairs, with one healthy donor and one patient per experiment, so that batch effects were minimized. Sequencing was performed on central memory CD4+ T cells from blood. The receptor chain draws on TRBV7-2 and TRBJ2-1; no confident D gene assignment can be made. The origin of this receptor is a man aged 25-45 years with type 1 diabetes. The DNA sequence follows: TGTGCCAGCAGCGTAGCTAAGGACAATGAGCAGTTCTTC. It translates as CASSVAKDNEQFF.